The 8 T cell receptor beta chains below all came from one sample that was sequenced in a study of Graves' ophthalmopathy and Graves' hyperthyroidism. CDR3 regions of TCR beta were amplified from RNA transcripts. RT-PCR with HTBI primers came first, then second-round multiplex PCR. One entry per CDR3 protein results from TCRdb running MiXCR on the multiplex PCR reads. The table records around 590,000 distinct CDR3 sequences, about two fifths of them present only once. The sequencing sample was made of peripheral blood or thyroid tissue (not recorded which). All receptors derive from an adult man with Graves' hyperthyroidism.

This clonotype has at least ten counts. The chain couples TRBV6-1 to TRBJ1-1; 8 nucleotides match TRBD1. Germline CDR1 reads MNHNS; CDR2 reads SASEGT. The J segment lost 5 bases and the V segment lost 4 bases, leaving 3 bases of the junction unmatched. The CDR3 runs 13 residues. The CDR3 loop reads CASSVHRGTEAFF. The CDR3 DNA follows: TGTGCCAGCAGTGTACACAGGGGGACTGAAGCTTTCTTT.

This clonotype occurred a few times. This chain links TRBV4-2 with TRBJ2-2; TRBD1 matches 7 bases. This CDR3 is 15 amino acids long. Germline V CDR1 and CDR2: LGHNA, YNFKEQ. J was trimmed by 4 bases and V by 4 bases; bases with no gene match: 6. CDR3 residues: CASSPTGDLTGELFF. CDR3 nucleotide sequence: TGTGCCAGCAGCCCAACAGGGGACCTCACCGGGGAGCTGTTTTTT.

CDR3 residues: CASIDMTNSPLHF. The DNA of the CDR3 is TGTGCCAGCATAGACATGACGAATTCACCCCTCCACTTT. The chain employs TRBV7-9 and TRBJ1-6; D is uncertain. Trimming removed 7 bases from V and 7 bases from J, with 11 bases in between. The CDR3 is 13 amino acids. Germline CDR1 is SEHNR and CDR2 is FQNEAQ (reference sequence).

This clonotype came up many times. The chain combines TRBV14 with TRBJ2-7; 9 bases are a match to TRBD2. CDR3 size: 14 residues. J lost 2 bases, V lost 4 bases, and 3 bases had no gene match. The germline V gene encodes CDR1 SGHDN and CDR2 FVKESK. The CDR3 bases are TGTGCCAGCAGCCGGCTAGCGGGAACCTACGAGCAGTACTTC. It translates to CASSRLAGTYEQYF.

This rearrangement joins TRBV28 to TRBJ1-1; 7 nucleotides line up with TRBD1. Germline CDR1 and CDR2: MDHEN and SYDVKM. V gave up 6 bases and J gave up 5 bases; unmatched junction bases: 9. The CDR3 contains 14 residues. The CDR3 DNA reads as TGTGCCAGCAGCTCAGGGACAGTCAGTACTGAAGCTTTCTTT. Protein sequence: CASSSGTVSTEAFF.

This clonotype was observed at least ten times. V and J are TRBV6-1 and TRBJ1-5, with D maybe TRBD1 (5 bases). This CDR3 is built from 16 residues. Germline V gene lookup returns CDR1 MNHNS and CDR2 SASEGT. The V end was cut by 7 bases, the J end by 0 bases, with 16 bases between. CDR3 residues: CASTERGPYSNQPQHF. In DNA form, the CDR3 reads TGTGCCAGCACCGAGCGGGGCCCCTATAGCAATCAGCCCCAGCATTTT.

The chain has TRBV7-2 and TRBJ2-5; 10 bases match TRBD2. Germline-derived CDR1 and CDR2 are SGHTA and FQGNSA. The CDR3 extends over 16 amino acids. V gave up 1 base and J gave up 5 bases; unmatched junction bases: 7. CDR3: CASSLVSGRNNETQYF. The DNA of the CDR3 is TGTGCCAGCAGCTTAGTTAGCGGGAGGAACAATGAGACCCAGTACTTC.

The V call is TRBV6-5, the J call TRBJ2-5; 10 nucleotides match TRBD2. This CDR3 has 15 amino acids. V dropped 6 bases and J dropped 5; count of bases not matched to a gene: 9. Germline-derived CDR1 and CDR2 are MNHEY and SVGAGI. The CDR3, as DNA: TGTGCCAGCAGCAAAGCGGGGGGGCTAGGGGAGACCCAGTACTTC. Translating it yields CASSKAGGLGETQYF.